Shown below are 12 T cell receptor beta chains from a single sample sequenced in a study of human T cells and chemical hapten exposure. Regarding time point: patch test 1, 2 weeks after DPC sensitization. Treatment indicated: therapeutic diphenylcyclopropenone sensitization with weekly scalp DPC. MiXCR, run by TCRdb on the RACE reads, gives a single entry per CDR3 protein. The table lists roughly 74,000 distinct CDR3 sequences, around a third of them singletons. The material was whole blood, obtained in connection with sensitization to the hapten diphenylcyclopropenone (DPC). These receptors were obtained from a man aged 35 to 55 with alopecia areata. Some clones in this sample may be carry-over from other donors' samples.

This rearrangement joins TRBV28 to TRBJ1-6, with D possibly matching TRBD1 (5 bases). V lost 5 bases to trimming and J lost 13 bases, with 18 bases between them. The germline V gene encodes CDR1 MDHEN and CDR2 SYDVKM. The CDR3 totals 14 residues. In DNA, the CDR3 is TGTGCCAGCAGTCGGGACCCACCGAACACCCCCCTCCACTTT. Protein: CASSRDPPNTPLHF.

This clonotype has just a few counts. This chain's CDR3 is CASSLQGAYEQYF. For the CDR3, the DNA is TGTGCCAGCAGTTTGCAGGGGGCGTACGAGCAGTACTTC. The rearrangement uses TRBV6-6 and TRBJ2-7; TRBD1 aligns across 8 bases. The germline gives CDR1 MNHNY, CDR2 SVGAGI (reference sequence). The CDR3 has 13 residues. Trimming at V came to 4 bases and at J to 4 bases, leaving 3 bases not matched to a gene.

The DNA for the CDR3 is TGTGCCAGCAGTTACTGGCGATCAGGGAGATCAAGCAATCAGCCCCAGCATTTT. It is translated as CASSYWRSGRSSNQPQHF. This chain links TRBV6-2 or TRBV6-3 with TRBJ1-5; possibly TRBD1 for D (5 bases). Germline lookup yields CDR1 MNHEY and CDR2 SVGEGT. The V and J ends lost 1 base and 1 base respectively, with 17 bases between them. The CDR3 runs 18 residues.

V and J are TRBV6-4 and TRBJ2-1; 7 bases agree with TRBD1. Germline assignment: CDR1 MRHNA and CDR2 SNTAGT. The CDR3 covers 14 residues. The trim removed 6 bases at V and 8 bases at J, leaving 10 bases unmatched. The CDR3 spells CASSTGQANHEQFF. The CDR3 DNA reads as TGTGCCAGCAGCACAGGACAGGCGAACCATGAGCAGTTCTTC.

The gene calls are TRBV12-3 or TRBV12-4 and TRBJ2-1; TRBD1 aligns across 12 bases. Germline trimming cut 5 bases from V and 8 bases from J; bases unmatched to any gene: 7. CDR3 size: 15 residues. CDR3 DNA sequence: TGTGCCAGCAGTAGTTCCGGGACAGGGGGCCATGAGCAGTTCTTC. Encoded protein: CASSSSGTGGHEQFF.

This chain links TRBV28 with TRBJ1-1; D is undetermined. This CDR3 contains 14 residues. Trimming pared 3 bases from V and 0 bases from J, leaving 8 bases between. Germline V lookup: CDR1 MDHEN, CDR2 SYDVKM. The CDR3 sequence is CASSFHTLNTEAFF. CDR3 bases: TGTGCCAGCAGTTTCCACACTTTGAACACTGAAGCTTTCTTT.

This chain connects TRBV6-5 to TRBJ2-6; D gene ambiguous. The CDR3 length is 16 residues. Germline CDR1 reads MNHEY; CDR2 reads SVGAGI. V was shortened by 0 bases and J by 3 bases, with 9 bases between the two germline ends. The DNA of the CDR3 is TGTGCCAGCAGTTACTCGACCGGCTTTGGGGCCAACGTCCTGACTTTC. Its translation is CASSYSTGFGANVLTF.

This clonotype was seen more than once but under ten times. This chain links TRBV6-2 or TRBV6-3 with TRBJ2-7, with D possibly TRBD1 on 6 matching bases. Germline V CDR1 and CDR2: MNHEY, SVGEGT. The CDR3 is 14 amino acids. Trimming took off 6 bases at V and 3 bases at J, with 15 bases between the two ends. The CDR3 loop is CASRTGPGVYEQYF. The CDR3 DNA sequence: TGTGCCAGCAGGACGGGACCAGGGGTCTACGAGCAGTACTTC.

This clonotype was seen more than once but under ten times. The chain joins TRBV7-2 to TRBJ2-3; weak D call: TRBD2 (7 bases). This CDR3 contains 16 residues. Trimming pared 0 bases from V and 5 bases from J, leaving 15 bases between. CDR1 is SGHTA and CDR2 is FQGNSA in the germline V gene. CDR3 in DNA: TGTGCCAGCAGCTTAGCGGGGGCGGGAGAGAAAGATACGCAGTATTTT. It is translated as CASSLAGAGEKDTQYF.

The chain recombines TRBV12-3 or TRBV12-4 with TRBJ2-7; D ambiguous. V dropped 5 bases and J dropped 1 base, with 12 bases sitting between them. This CDR3 is built from 14 residues. The CDR3 loop reads CASSPFGPSYEQYF. In nucleotides, the CDR3 is TGTGCCAGCAGTCCTTTTGGCCCGTCCTACGAGCAGTACTTC.

This chain uses TRBV27 with TRBJ1-1; D uncertain. V lost 2 bases, J lost 1 base, and 5 bases lay in between. Germline lookup yields CDR1 MNHEY and CDR2 SMNVEV (reference sequence). The CDR3 totals 13 residues. The chain's CDR3 is CASSLARNTEAFF. The CDR3 DNA reads TGTGCCAGCAGTTTAGCCAGGAACACTGAAGCTTTCTTT.

This chain links TRBV28 with TRBJ1-2, with D perhaps TRBD1 (5 bases). The CDR3 is 13 residues long. Germline CDR1 and CDR2: MDHEN and SYDVKM. Trimming took 4 bases from V and 4 from J, leaving 10 bases between them. For the CDR3, the DNA is TGTGCCAGCAGTTCCAGCGACAGCTATGGCTACACCTTC. This sequence encodes CASSSSDSYGYTF.